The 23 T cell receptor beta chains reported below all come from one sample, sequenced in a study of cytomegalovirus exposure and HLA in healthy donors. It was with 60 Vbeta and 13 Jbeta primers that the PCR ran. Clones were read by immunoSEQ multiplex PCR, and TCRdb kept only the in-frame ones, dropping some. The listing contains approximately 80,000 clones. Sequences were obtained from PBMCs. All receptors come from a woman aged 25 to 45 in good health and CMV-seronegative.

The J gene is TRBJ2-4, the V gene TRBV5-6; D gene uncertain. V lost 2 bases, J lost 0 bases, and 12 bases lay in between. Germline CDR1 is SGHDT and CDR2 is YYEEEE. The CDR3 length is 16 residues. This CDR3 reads CASSFSGSIAKNIQYF. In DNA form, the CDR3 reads TGTGCCAGCAGCTTTTCAGGTTCGATAGCCAAAAACATTCAGTACTTC.

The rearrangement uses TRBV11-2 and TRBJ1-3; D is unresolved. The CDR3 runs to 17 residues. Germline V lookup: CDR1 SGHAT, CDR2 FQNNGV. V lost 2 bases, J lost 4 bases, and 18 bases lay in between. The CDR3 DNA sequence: TGTGCCAGCAGCTTAAACCCTGCCGGGTCGGCAGGAAACACCATATATTTT. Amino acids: CASSLNPAGSAGNTIYF.

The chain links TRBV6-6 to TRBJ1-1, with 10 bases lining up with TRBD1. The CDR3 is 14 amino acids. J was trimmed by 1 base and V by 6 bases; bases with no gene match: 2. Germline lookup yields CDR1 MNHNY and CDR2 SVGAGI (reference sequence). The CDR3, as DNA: TGTGCCAGCAGGGGGGACAGGGGGAACACTGAAGCTTTCTTT. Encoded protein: CASRGDRGNTEAFF.

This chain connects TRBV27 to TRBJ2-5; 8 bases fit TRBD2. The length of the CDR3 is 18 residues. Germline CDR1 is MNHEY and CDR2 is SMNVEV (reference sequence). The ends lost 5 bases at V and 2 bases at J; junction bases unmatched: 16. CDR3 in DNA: TGTGCCAGCAGTCCGATATATAGCGGGGAAGGGTTACAAGAGACCCAGTACTTC. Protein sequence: CASSPIYSGEGLQETQYF.

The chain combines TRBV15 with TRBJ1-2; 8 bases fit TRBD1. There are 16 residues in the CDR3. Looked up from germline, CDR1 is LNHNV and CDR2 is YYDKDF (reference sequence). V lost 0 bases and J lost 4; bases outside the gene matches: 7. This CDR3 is CATSREGDRSSYGYTF. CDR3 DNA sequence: TGTGCCACCAGCAGAGAGGGGGACAGGTCCAGCTATGGCTACACCTTC.

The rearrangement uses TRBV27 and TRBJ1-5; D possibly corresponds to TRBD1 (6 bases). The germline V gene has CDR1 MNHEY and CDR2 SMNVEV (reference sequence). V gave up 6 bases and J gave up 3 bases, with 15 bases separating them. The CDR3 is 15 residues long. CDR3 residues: CASSRIGQPNQPQHF. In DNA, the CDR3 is TGTGCCAGCAGCCGAATCGGACAGCCCAATCAGCCCCAGCATTTT.

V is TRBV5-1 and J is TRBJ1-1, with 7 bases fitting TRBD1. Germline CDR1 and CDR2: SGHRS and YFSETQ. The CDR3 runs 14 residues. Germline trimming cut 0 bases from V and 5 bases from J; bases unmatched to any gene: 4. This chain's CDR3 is CASSLASTGTEAFF. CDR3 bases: TGCGCCAGCAGCTTGGCCTCGACAGGGACTGAAGCTTTCTTT.

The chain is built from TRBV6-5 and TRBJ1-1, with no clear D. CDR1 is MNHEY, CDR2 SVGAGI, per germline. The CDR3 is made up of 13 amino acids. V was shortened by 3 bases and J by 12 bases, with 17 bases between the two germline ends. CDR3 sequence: CASSYWDRGETFF. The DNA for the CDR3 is TGTGCCAGCAGTTATTGGGATCGGGGAGAAACTTTCTTT.

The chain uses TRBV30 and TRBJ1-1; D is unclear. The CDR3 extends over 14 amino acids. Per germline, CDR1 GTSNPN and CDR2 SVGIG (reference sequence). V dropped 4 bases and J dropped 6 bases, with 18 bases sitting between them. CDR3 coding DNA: TGTGCCTGGACCGGGGATGGTTTGGGATCTGAAGCTTTCTTT. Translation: CAWTGDGLGSEAFF.

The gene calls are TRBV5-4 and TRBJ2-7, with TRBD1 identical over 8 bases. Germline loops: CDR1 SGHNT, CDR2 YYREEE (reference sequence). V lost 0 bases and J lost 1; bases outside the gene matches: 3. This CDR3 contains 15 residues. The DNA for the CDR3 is TGTGCCAGCAGCTTGGGGACAGGGCCTTCCTACGAGCAGTACTTC. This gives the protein CASSLGTGPSYEQYF.

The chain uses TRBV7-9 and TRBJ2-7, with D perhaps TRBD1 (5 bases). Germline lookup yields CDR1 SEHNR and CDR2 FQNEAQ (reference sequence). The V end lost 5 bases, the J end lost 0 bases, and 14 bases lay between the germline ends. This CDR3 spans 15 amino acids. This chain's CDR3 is CASSPSRDSSYEQYF. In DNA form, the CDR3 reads TGTGCCAGCAGCCCCTCCCGAGACAGCTCCTACGAGCAGTACTTC.

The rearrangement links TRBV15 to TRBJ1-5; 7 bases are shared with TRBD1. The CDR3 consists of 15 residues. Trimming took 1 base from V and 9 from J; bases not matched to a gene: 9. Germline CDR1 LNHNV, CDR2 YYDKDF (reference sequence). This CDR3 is CATSRAGDRDRPQHF. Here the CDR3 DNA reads TGTGCCACCAGCAGAGCTGGGGACCGGGACAGGCCCCAGCATTTT.

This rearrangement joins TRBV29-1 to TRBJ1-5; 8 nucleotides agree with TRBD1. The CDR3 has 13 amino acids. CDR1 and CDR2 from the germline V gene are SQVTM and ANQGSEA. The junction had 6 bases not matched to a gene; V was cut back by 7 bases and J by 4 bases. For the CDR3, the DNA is TGCAGCGCTACAGGGGGGGAGAATCAGCCCCAGCATTTT. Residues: CSATGGENQPQHF.

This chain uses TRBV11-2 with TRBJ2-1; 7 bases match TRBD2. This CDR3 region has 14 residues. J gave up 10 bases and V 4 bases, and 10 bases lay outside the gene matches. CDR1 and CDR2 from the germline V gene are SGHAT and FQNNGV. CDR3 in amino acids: CASSSRERRWEQFF. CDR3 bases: TGTGCCAGCAGCTCGCGGGAGCGGCGATGGGAGCAGTTCTTC.

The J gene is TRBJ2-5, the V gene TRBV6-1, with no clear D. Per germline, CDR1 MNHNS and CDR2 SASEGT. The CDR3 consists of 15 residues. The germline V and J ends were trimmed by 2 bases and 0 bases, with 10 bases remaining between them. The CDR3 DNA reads TGTGCCAGCAGTGAAACAGCTACTTACCAAGAGACCCAGTACTTC. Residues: CASSETATYQETQYF.

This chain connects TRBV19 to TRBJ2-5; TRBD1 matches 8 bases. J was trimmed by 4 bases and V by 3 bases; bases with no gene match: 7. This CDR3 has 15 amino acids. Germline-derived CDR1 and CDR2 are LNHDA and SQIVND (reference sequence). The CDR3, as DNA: TGTGCCAGTAGTATCGGACAGGGATGGCGAGAGACCCAGTACTTC. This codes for CASSIGQGWRETQYF.

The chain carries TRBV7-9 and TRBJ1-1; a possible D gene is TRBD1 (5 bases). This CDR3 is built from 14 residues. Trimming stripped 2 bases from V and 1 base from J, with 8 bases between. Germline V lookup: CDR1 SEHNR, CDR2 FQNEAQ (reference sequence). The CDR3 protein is CASSLKGPNTEAFF. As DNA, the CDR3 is TGTGCCAGCAGCTTAAAGGGGCCGAACACTGAAGCTTTCTTT.

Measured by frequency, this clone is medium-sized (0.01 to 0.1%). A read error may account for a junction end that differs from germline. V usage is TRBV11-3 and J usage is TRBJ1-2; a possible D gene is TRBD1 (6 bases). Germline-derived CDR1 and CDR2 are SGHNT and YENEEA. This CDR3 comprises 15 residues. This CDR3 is CASIKPGQPVYRYTF. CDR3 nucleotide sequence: TGTGCCAGCATCAAACCCGGACAGCCGGTCTATCGCTACACCTTC. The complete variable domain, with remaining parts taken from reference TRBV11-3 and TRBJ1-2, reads EAGVVQSPRYKIIEKKQPVAFWCNPISGHNTLYWYLQNLGQGPELLIRYENEEAVDDSQLPKDRFSAERLKGVDSTLKIQPAELGDSAVYLCASIKPGQPVYRYTFGSGTRLTVV.

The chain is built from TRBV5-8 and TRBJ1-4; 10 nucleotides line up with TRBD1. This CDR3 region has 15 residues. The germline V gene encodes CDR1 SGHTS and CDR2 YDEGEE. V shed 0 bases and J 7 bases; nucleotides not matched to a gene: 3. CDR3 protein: CASSLGGQGGEKLFF. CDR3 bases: TGTGCCAGCAGCTTGGGTGGACAGGGGGGTGAAAAACTGTTTTTT.

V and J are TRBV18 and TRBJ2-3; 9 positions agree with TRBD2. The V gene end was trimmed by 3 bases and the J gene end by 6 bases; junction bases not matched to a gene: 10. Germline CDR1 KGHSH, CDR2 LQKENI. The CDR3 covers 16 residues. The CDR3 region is CASSPLAGPLPDTQYF. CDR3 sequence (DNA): TGTGCCAGCTCACCCCTAGCGGGGCCCCTTCCCGATACGCAGTATTTT.

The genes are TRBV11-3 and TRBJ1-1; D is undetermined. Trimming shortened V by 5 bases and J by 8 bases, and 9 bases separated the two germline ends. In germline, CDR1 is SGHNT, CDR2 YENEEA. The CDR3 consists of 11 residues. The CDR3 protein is CASSRASEAFF. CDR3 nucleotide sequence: TGTGCCAGCAGCCGAGCCTCCGAAGCTTTCTTT. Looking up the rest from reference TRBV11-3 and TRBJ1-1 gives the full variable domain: EAGVVQSPRYKIIEKKQPVAFWCNPISGHNTLYWYLQNLGQGPELLIRYENEEAVDDSQLPKDRFSAERLKGVDSTLKIQPAELGDSAVYLCASSRASEAFFGQGTRLTVV.

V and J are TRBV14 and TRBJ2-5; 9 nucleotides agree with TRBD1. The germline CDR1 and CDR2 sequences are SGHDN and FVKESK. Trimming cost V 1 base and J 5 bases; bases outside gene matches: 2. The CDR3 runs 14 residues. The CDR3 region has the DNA TGTGCCAGCAGCCAAGGACAGGGGGGTGAGACCCAGTACTTC. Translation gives CASSQGQGGETQYF.

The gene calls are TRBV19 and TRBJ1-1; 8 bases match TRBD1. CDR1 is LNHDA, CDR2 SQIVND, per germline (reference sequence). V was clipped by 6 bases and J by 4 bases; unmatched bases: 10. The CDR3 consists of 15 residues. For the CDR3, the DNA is TGTGCCAGTAGACCTTTCACAGGGGGAGGCACTGAAGCTTTCTTT. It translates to CASRPFTGGGTEAFF.